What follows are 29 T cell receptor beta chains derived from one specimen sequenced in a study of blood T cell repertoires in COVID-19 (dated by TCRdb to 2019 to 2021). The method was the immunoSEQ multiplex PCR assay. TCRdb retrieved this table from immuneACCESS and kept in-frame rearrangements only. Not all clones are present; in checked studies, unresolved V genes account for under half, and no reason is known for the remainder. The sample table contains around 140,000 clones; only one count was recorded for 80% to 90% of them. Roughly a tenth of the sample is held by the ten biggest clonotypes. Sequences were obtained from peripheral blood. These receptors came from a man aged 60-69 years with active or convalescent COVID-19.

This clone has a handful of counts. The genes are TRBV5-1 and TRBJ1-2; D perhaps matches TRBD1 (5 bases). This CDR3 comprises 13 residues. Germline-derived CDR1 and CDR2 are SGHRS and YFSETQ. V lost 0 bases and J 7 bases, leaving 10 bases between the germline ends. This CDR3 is CASSLASGSGYTF. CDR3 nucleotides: TGCGCCAGCAGCTTGGCCTCAGGGTCTGGCTACACCTTC.

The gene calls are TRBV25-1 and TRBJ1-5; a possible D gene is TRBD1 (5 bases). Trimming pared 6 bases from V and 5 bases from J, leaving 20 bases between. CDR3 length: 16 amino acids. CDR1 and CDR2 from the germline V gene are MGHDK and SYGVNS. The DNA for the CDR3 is TGTGCCAGCAGGACCTCCCCCCCGGGGGACTATCAGCCCCAGCATTTT. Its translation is CASRTSPPGDYQPQHF.

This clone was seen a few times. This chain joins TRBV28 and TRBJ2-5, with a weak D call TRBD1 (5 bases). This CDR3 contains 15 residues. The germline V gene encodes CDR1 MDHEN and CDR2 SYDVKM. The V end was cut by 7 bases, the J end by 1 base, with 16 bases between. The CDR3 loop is CASTKGREFQETQYF. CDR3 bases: TGTGCCAGCACCAAAGGCAGGGAATTCCAAGAGACCCAGTACTTC.

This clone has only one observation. The CDR3 nucleotides read TGTGCCACCAAGCCGGGACAGGGGAGATGGTTAGGCAATCAGCCCCAGCATTTT. Protein sequence: CATKPGQGRWLGNQPQHF. The V and J genes are TRBV15 and TRBJ1-5, with 10 bases fitting TRBD1. CDR3 length: 18 amino acids. Trimming at V came to 7 bases and at J to 2 bases, leaving 14 bases not matched to a gene. Germline CDR1 is LNHNV and CDR2 is YYDKDF (reference sequence).

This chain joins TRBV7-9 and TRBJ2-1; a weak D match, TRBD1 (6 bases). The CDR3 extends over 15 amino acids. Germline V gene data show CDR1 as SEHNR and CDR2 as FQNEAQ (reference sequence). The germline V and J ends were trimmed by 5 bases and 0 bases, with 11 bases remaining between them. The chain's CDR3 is CASSPRGSSYNEQFF. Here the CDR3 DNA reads TGTGCCAGCAGCCCCAGGGGAAGCTCCTACAATGAGCAGTTCTTC.

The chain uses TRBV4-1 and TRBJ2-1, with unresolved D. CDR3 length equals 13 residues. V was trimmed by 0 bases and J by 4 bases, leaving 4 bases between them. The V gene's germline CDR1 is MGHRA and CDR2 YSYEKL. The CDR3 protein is CASSQDLYNEQFF. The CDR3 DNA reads TGCGCCAGCAGCCAAGATCTATACAATGAGCAGTTCTTC.

In DNA form, the CDR3 reads TGCGCCAGCAGCCCGGACAGACTATTAACCTACGAGCAGTACTTC. This translates into CASSPDRLLTYEQYF. The chain employs TRBV5-1 and TRBJ2-7; D might be TRBD1 (6 bases). V shed 4 bases and J shed 2 bases, with 16 bases lying between them. This CDR3 is 15 amino acids long. Germline-derived CDR1 and CDR2 are SGHRS and YFSETQ.

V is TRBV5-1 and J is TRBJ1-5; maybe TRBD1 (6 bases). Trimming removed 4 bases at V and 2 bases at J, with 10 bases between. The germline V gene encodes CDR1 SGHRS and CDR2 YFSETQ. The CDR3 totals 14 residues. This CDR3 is CASSLAGGNQPQHF. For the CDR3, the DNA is TGCGCCAGCAGCCTCGCAGGGGGCAATCAGCCCCAGCATTTT.

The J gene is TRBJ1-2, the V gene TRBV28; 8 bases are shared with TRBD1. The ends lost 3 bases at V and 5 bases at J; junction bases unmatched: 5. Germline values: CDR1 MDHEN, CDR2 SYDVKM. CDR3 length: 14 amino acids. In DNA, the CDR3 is TGTGCCAGCAGTTTTGGCAGGGGGCTTTATGGCTACACCTTC. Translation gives CASSFGRGLYGYTF.

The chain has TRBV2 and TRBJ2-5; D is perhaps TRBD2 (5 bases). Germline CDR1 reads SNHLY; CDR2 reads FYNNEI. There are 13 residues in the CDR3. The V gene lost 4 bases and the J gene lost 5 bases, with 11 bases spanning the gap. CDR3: CASSVKGAETQYF. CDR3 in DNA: TGTGCCAGCAGTGTGAAGGGAGCCGAGACCCAGTACTTC.

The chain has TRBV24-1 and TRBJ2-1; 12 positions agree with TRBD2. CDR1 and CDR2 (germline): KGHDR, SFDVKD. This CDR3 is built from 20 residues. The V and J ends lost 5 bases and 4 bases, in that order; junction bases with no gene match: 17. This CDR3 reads CATSASPGTSGWGPYNEQFF. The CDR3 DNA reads TGTGCCACCAGTGCCTCACCCGGGACTAGCGGGTGGGGACCTTACAATGAGCAGTTCTTC.

This CDR3 is CASADTNYGYTF. In DNA form, the CDR3 reads TGTGCCTCCGCGGACACTAACTATGGCTACACCTTC. The V gene is TRBV25-1, the J gene TRBJ1-2, with D possibly being TRBD1 (5 bases). Germline loops: CDR1 MGHDK, CDR2 SYGVNS. The CDR3 totals 12 residues. Trimming left V 11 bases short and J 0 bases short, with 10 bases between.

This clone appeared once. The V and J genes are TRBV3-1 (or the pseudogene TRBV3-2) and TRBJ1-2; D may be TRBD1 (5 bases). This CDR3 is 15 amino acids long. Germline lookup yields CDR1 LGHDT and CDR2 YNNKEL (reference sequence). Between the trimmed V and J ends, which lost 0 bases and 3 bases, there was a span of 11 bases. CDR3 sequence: CASSQDKGRDYGYTF. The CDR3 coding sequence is TGTGCCAGCAGCCAAGATAAGGGGCGCGACTATGGCTACACCTTC.

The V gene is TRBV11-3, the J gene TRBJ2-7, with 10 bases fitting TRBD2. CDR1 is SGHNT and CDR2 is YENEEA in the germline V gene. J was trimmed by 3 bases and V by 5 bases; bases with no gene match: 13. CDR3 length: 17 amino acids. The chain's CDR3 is CASSPGLAVSGNYEQYF. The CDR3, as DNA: TGTGCCAGCAGCCCCGGACTAGCGGTGAGTGGAAACTACGAGCAGTACTTC. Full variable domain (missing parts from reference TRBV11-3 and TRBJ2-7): EAGVVQSPRYKIIEKKQPVAFWCNPISGHNTLYWYLQNLGQGPELLIRYENEEAVDDSQLPKDRFSAERLKGVDSTLKIQPAELGDSAVYLCASSPGLAVSGNYEQYFGPGTRLTVT.

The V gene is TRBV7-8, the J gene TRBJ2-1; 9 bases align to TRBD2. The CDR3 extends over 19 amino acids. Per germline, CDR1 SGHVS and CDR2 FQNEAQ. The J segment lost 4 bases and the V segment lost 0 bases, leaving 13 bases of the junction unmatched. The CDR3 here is CASSLAHTAGGLPYNEQFF. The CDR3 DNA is TGTGCCAGCAGCTTAGCTCACACAGCGGGGGGACTACCGTACAATGAGCAGTTCTTC.

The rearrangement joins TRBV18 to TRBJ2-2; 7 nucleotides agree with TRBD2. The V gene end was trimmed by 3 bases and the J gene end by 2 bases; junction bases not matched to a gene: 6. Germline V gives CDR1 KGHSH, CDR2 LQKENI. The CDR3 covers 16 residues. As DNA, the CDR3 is TGTGCCAGCTCACCTCGGAGCGGGGCAAACACCGGGGAGCTGTTTTTT. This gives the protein CASSPRSGANTGELFF.

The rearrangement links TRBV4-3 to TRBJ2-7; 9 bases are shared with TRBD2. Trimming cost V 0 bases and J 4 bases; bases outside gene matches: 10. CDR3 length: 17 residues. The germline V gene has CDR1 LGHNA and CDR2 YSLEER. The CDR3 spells CASSQDLYPSGEYEQYF. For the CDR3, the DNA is TGCGCCAGCAGCCAAGATCTGTATCCTAGCGGGGAGTACGAGCAGTACTTC.

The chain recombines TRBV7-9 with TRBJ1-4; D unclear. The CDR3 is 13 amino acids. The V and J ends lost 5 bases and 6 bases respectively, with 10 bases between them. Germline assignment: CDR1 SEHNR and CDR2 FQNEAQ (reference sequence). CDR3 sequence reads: CASSIGLDEKLFF. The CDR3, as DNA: TGTGCCAGCAGCATAGGACTTGATGAAAAACTGTTTTTT.

The CDR3 DNA reads TGCGCCAGCAGTGAAAGACAGGGCAGAGAGACCCAGTACTTC. This codes for CASSERQGRETQYF. This chain joins TRBV10-1 and TRBJ2-5, with TRBD1 matching 7 bases. The CDR3 is made up of 14 amino acids. The germline gives CDR1 WNHNN, CDR2 SYGVQD (reference sequence). The J segment lost 4 bases and the V segment lost 3 bases, leaving 5 bases of the junction unmatched.

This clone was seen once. CDR3 nucleotides: TGTGCCAGCTCACCCCAGGGGGCCTTGAACAATGAGCAGTTCTTC. Translating it yields CASSPQGALNNEQFF. The chain uses TRBV18 and TRBJ2-1, with TRBD1 identical over 8 bases. The CDR3 is 15 residues long. The trim removed 3 bases at V and 5 bases at J, leaving 6 bases unmatched. Germline CDR1 is KGHSH and CDR2 is LQKENI.

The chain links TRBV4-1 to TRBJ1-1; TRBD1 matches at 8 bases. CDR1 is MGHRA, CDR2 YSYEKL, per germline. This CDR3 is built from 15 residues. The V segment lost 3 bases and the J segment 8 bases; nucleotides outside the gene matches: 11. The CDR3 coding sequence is TGCGCCAGCAGCCAGGAGGACAGGGCAGGGGCCGAAGCTTTCTTT. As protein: CASSQEDRAGAEAFF.

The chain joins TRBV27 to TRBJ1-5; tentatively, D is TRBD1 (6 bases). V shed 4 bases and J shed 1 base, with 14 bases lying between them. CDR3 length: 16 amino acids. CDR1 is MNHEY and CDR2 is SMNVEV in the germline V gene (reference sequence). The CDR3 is CASSSSRQESNQPQHF. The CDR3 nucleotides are TGTGCCAGCAGTTCATCCCGACAGGAGAGCAATCAGCCCCAGCATTTT.

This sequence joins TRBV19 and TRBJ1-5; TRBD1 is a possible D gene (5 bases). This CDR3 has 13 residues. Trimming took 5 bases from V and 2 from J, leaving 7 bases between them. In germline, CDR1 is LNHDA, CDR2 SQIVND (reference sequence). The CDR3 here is CASSSGRNQPQHF. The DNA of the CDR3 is TGTGCCAGTAGTTCAGGGCGCAATCAGCCCCAGCATTTT. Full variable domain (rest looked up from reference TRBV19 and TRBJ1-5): DGGITQSPKYLFRKEGQNVTLSCEQNLNHDAMYWYRQDPGQGLRLIYYSQIVNDFQKGDIAEGYSVSREKKESFPLTVTSAQKNPTAFYLCASSSGRNQPQHFGDGTRLSIL.

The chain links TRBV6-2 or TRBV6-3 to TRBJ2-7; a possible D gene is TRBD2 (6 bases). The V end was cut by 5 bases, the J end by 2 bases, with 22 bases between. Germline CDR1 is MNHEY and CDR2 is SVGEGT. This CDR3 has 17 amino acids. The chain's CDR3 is CASSGAGHGRMTYEQYF. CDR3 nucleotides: TGTGCCAGCAGTGGGGCGGGGCACGGAAGAATGACCTACGAGCAGTACTTC.

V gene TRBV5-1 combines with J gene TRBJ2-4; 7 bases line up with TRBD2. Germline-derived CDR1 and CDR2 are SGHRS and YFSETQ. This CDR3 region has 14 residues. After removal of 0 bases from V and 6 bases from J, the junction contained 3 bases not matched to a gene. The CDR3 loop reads CASSLAASGNIQYF. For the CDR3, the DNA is TGCGCCAGCAGCTTGGCGGCTAGCGGAAACATTCAGTACTTC.

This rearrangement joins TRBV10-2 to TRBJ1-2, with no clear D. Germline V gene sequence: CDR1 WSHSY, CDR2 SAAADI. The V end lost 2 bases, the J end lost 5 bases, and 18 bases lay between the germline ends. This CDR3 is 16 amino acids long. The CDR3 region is CASSESTNVGSYGYTF. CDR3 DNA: TGCGCCAGCAGTGAGAGTACTAACGTCGGTTCTTATGGCTACACCTTC.

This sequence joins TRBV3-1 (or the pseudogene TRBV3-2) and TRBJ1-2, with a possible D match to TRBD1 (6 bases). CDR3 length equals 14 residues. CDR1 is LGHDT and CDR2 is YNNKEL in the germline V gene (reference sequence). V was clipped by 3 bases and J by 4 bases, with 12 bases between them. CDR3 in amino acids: CASSHGDTAYGYTF. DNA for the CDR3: TGTGCCAGCAGCCACGGGGACACCGCCTATGGCTACACCTTC.

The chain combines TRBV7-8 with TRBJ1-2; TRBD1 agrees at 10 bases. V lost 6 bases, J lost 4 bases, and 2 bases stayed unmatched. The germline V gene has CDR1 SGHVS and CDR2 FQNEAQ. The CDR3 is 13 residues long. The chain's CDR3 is CASSRDRGYGYTF. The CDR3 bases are TGTGCCAGCAGTCGGGACAGGGGCTATGGCTACACCTTC.

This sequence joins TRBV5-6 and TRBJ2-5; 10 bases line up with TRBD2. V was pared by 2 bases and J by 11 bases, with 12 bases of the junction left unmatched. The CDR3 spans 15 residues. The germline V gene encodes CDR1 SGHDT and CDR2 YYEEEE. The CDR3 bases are TGTGCCAGCAGCTTTGGGACTAGCGAGGGGCCTGGTCAGTACTTC. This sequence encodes CASSFGTSEGPGQYF.